The 10 T cell receptor beta chains below were found in one sample sequenced in a study of CD8+ T cells in alopecia areata. cDNA prepared by RNA extraction and subsequent reverse transcription served as the template for sequencing. Using immunoSEQ multiplex PCR, the repertoire was profiled, and TCRdb retains in-frame clones only, with some absent. Of 150,000 to 200,000 clones detected, roughly 60% appear once; the ten largest clones hold about 4.3%. Material for sequencing was CD4+ T cells sorted from blood. Receptors were obtained from a human donor in good health.

The chain combines TRBV7-9 with TRBJ2-5; D may be TRBD2 (5 bases). Germline CDR1 is SEHNR and CDR2 is FQNEAQ (reference sequence). This CDR3 spans 11 amino acids. Trimming took 7 bases from V and 5 from J, leaving 8 bases between them. The CDR3 loop is CASTTGETQYF. In nucleotides, the CDR3 is TGTGCCAGCACCACGGGGGAGACCCAGTACTTC.

This clone is categorized as medium-sized. The chain carries TRBV28 and TRBJ1-1; the match to TRBD1 covers 9 bases. V lost 8 bases, J lost 6 bases, and 10 bases stayed unmatched. Germline V CDR1 and CDR2: MDHEN, SYDVKM. This CDR3 is 14 amino acids long. CDR3 residues: CASRPSGQGPEAFF. Written as DNA, the CDR3 is TGTGCCAGCCGACCGTCGGGACAGGGTCCTGAAGCTTTCTTT.

The chain links TRBV9 to TRBJ1-2, with 7 bases identical to TRBD1. Trimming at V came to 2 bases and at J to 2 bases, leaving 3 bases not matched to a gene. Germline-derived CDR1 and CDR2 are SGDLS and YYNGEE. The CDR3 is 14 residues long. This CDR3 reads CASSVQGGNYGYTF. The CDR3 bases are TGTGCCAGCAGCGTGCAGGGGGGAAACTATGGCTACACCTTC.

This clone appeared a single time. This chain connects TRBV29-1 to TRBJ1-1; 8 nucleotides line up with TRBD1. Per the germline V gene, CDR1 is SQVTM and CDR2 is ANQGSEA. The length of the CDR3 is 14 residues. V lost 7 bases, J lost 3 bases, and 10 bases stayed unmatched. The CDR3 here is CSALWTGRDTEAFF. The DNA of the CDR3 is TGCAGCGCTCTATGGACAGGGAGGGACACTGAAGCTTTCTTT.

The J gene is TRBJ2-5, the V gene TRBV29-1; D uncertain. Germline V gene data show CDR1 as SQVTM and CDR2 as ANQGSEA. This CDR3 contains 11 residues. Trimming removed 8 bases from V and 2 bases from J, with 9 bases in between. CDR3: CSSSLQETQYF. The CDR3 DNA reads as TGCAGCTCCTCCCTGCAAGAGACCCAGTACTTC.

This clone came up a few times. This chain connects TRBV25-1 to TRBJ1-4; no reliable D call. Germline CDR1 reads MGHDK; CDR2 reads SYGVNS. The CDR3 contains 13 residues. V was pared by 7 bases and J by 8 bases, with 14 bases between. The CDR3 DNA reads TGTGCCAGCACAAGAGAGGGATGGGAAAAACTGTTTTTT. The encoded protein is CASTREGWEKLFF.

The chain combines TRBV7-9 with TRBJ1-5; possibly TRBD1 for D (5 bases). CDR3 length: 12 residues. The germline gives CDR1 SEHNR, CDR2 FQNEAQ (reference sequence). V dropped 5 bases and J dropped 11 bases, with 13 bases sitting between them. The CDR3 coding sequence is TGTGCCAGCAGCCCAAGCGGGGGAGCCCAGCATTTT. It encodes CASSPSGGAQHF.

This clone was recorded a few times. The rearrangement joins TRBV7-9 to TRBJ2-3; 10 positions agree with TRBD2. The trim removed 6 bases at V and 4 bases at J, leaving 7 bases unmatched. Germline V gives CDR1 SEHNR, CDR2 FQNEAQ (reference sequence). This CDR3 has 15 residues. The CDR3 nucleotides read TGTGCCAGCAGTTCTCTAGCGGGAGATGCAGATACGCAGTATTTT. Amino acid sequence: CASSSLAGDADTQYF.

The chain is built from TRBV5-6 and TRBJ2-2; perhaps TRBD2 as D (6 bases). The CDR3 length is 15 residues. Deletions cut 6 bases from V and 4 bases from J, with 16 bases between. The germline CDR1 and CDR2 sequences are SGHDT and YYEEEE. DNA of the CDR3: TGTGCCAGCACCCGACTAGACACAAGCACCGGGGAGCTGTTTTTT. Its translation is CASTRLDTSTGELFF.

The genes are TRBV9 and TRBJ2-3, with D perhaps matching TRBD2 (6 bases). This CDR3 is built from 13 residues. Germline V gene lookup returns CDR1 SGDLS and CDR2 YYNGEE. Deletions cut 1 base from V and 5 bases from J, with 8 bases between. The CDR3 DNA sequence: TGTGCCAGCAGCGTATACGGGAGAGATACGCAGTATTTT. This encodes CASSVYGRDTQYF.